Sequencing of this T cell receptor (beta chain) was carried out in a study of T cell responses to AZD1222 COVID-19 vaccine. Study-level findings and limits: Clonal diversity may have been underestimated in mostly white British donors. Baseline seropositivity characterized only a handful of AZD1222 recipients. Across spike, vaccine-associated CD4 TCRs were found, dominant at 160-218 and 743-854.

For this clone: Its specificity is not known.

Per the germline V gene, CDR1 is MGHRA and CDR2 is YSYEKL. The CDR3 is 17 residues long. Trimming took 0 bases from V and 8 from J, leaving 19 bases between them. Libraries were prepared by immunoSEQ multiplex PCR; TCRdb keeps only in-frame clonotypes and omits some of them. Among around 160,000 clones, about 90% were seen once, and the ten largest hold around 5.5%. The sequenced sample was peripheral blood, obtained on day 0 of AZD1222 vaccination. The chain has TRBV4-1 and TRBJ1-4, with D possibly TRBD1 on 5 matching bases. The TCR comes from an adult in good health. CDR3 protein: CASSQDLPQGIKEKLFF. As DNA, the CDR3 is TGCGCCAGCAGCCAAGATCTACCGCAGGGTATAAAGGAAAAACTGTTTTTT.